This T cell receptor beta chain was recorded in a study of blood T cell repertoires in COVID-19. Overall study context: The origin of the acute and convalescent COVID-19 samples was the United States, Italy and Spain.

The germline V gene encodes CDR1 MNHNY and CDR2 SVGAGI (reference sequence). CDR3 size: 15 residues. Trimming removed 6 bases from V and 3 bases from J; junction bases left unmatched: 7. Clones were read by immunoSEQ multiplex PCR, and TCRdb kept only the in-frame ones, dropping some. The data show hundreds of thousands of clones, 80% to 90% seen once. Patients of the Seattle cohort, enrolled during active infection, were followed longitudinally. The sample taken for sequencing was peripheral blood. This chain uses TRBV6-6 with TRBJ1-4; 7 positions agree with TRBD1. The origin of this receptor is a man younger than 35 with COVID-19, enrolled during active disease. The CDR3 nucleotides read TGTGCCAGCAGCACTCGTGGGACAGCTAATGAAAAACTGTTTTTT. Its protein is CASSTRGTANEKLFF.